The clone carrying this T cell receptor (beta chain) was counted ten times or more. The antigen remains undetermined. V was clipped by 5 bases and J by 3 bases; unmatched bases: 9. Germline values: CDR1 SGHTA, CDR2 FQGNSA. The CDR3 has 15 amino acids. Clinical symptoms, serum thyroxine and TRAb, thyroid ultrasound and orbital computed tomography were used for the diagnoses. The PBMCs had their origin in 10 ml of fresh peripheral blood. This record comes from a study of T cells in Graves' hyperthyroidism and ophthalmopathy. Findings and caveats of the study: Prediction of ophthalmopathy progression came a median approximately 6.5 months pre-onset. Separation of ophthalmopathy from stable hyperthyroidism was achieved by a 13 V-J model.

The source material, RNA transcripts, was used to amplify TCR beta CDR3 regions. The HTBI primer set was used in a first-round RT-PCR of the TCR CDR3. Each CDR3 protein gets one entry after TCRdb re-called the multiplex PCR reads with MiXCR. The table includes around 500,000 distinct CDR3 sequences, under 15% detected once. Material: blood. This TCR came from a woman aged 18-35 years with Graves' hyperthyroidism. The rearrangement uses TRBV7-2 and TRBJ1-1; 7 bases match TRBD1. The CDR3 DNA follows: TGTGCCAGCAGCCCCCGGGGACAGCTCGACACTGAAGCTTTCTTT. Protein: CASSPRGQLDTEAFF.